Sequencing of this TCR beta chain was carried out in a study of vaccination effects on CD4 cells after COVID-19. Overall study context: Two doses of BNT162b2 or mRNA-1273 vaccine were administered to participants.

The germline gives CDR1 LNHNV, CDR2 YYDKDF (reference sequence). CDR3 length: 15 amino acids. The ends lost 3 bases at V and 2 bases at J; junction bases unmatched: 7. Turning to this clone: Its antigen remains unidentified.

Antigen-specific CD4+ T cell clonotypes were called by their expansion after viral peptide-pool culture in ViraFEST. Following 10 days of culture, CD4+ T cells were isolated. Nucleocapsid antibody tests were negative, and the vaccine recipients had no prior SARS-CoV-2 infection. Every well got a few million PBMC, which were grown with 8.5 to 10 IU/ml IL-2 and 10 ug/ml peptides. Half the medium was swapped for IL-2 medium on days 3 and 7. This table comes from immunoSEQ multiplex PCR, and its TCRdb copy is limited to in-frame clones, with some not included. Among 25,000 to 35,000 clones listed, around 75% were seen once. Study-level results: Nearly all vaccine-induced clones in healthy recipients recognized only SARS-CoV-2.

This receptor was identified in a human donor who received a COVID-19 vaccine. The genes are TRBV15 and TRBJ2-7; 7 bases align to TRBD1. The starting material was CD4+ T cells from PBMCs cultured with SARS-CoV-2 spike peptides, obtained before COVID-19 vaccination. CDR3: CATSSAGTVPYEQYF. The CDR3 coding sequence is TGTGCCACCAGCAGCGCCGGGACAGTACCCTACGAGCAGTACTTC.